The entry below gives a single T cell receptor (beta chain) sequence along with its context. What it binds is not known. Clones were sequenced by immunoSEQ multiplex PCR, and TCRdb holds only the in-frame ones, with some missing. Of 380,000 or so clones listed, about 86% are singletons. These data originate in a study of Ad26.COV2.S vaccination and SARS-CoV-2 variants. Study-wide findings and caveats: Vaccinated and placebo-treated recipients had similar non-spike TCR breadth.

Trimming removed 5 bases at V and 4 bases at J, with 6 bases between. The CDR3 covers 11 residues. Regarding treatment: 15 to 20 received Ad26.COV2.S at low or high dose, single or two shots; about 5 received placebo; per-sample allocation not given. Each sample was drawn 63 days after the first injection (of vaccine or placebo). The chain carries TRBV12-3 or TRBV12-4 and TRBJ2-7, with D possibly being TRBD1 (5 bases). This sequence originates from a person between 18 and 59 years old who received the Ad26.COV2.S COVID-19 vaccine or a placebo. The specimen was peripheral blood, collected in a trial of Ad26.COV2.S vaccine versus placebo. The CDR3 DNA is TGTGCCAGCAGTCAGGGTTACGAGCAGTACTTC. This codes for CASSQGYEQYF.